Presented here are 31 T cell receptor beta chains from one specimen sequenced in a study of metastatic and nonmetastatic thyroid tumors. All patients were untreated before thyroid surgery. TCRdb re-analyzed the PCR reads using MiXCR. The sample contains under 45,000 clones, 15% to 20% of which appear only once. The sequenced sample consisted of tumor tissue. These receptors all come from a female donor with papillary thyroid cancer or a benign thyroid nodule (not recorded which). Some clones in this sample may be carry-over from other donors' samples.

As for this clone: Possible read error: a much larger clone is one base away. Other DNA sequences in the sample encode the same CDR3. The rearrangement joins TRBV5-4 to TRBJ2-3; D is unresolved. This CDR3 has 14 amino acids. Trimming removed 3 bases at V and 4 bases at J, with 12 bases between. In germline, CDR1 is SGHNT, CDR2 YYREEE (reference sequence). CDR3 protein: CASSSGGGADTQYF. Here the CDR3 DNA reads TGTGCCAGCAGCTCAGGCGGTGGCGCAGATACGCAGTATTTT.

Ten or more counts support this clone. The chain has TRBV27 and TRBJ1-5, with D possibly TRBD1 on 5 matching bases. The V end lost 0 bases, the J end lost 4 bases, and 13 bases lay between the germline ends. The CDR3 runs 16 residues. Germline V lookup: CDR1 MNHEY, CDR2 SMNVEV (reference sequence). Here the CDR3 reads CASSLSSRQGNQPQHF. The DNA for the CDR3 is TGTGCCAGCAGTTTATCCTCTCGGCAGGGTAATCAGCCCCAGCATTTT.

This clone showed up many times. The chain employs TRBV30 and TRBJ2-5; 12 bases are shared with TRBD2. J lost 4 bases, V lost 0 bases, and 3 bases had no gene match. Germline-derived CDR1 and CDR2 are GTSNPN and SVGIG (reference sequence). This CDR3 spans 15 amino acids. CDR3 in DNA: TGTGCCTGGAGTGTGGGACTAGCGGGCCTAGAGACCCAGTACTTC. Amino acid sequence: CAWSVGLAGLETQYF.

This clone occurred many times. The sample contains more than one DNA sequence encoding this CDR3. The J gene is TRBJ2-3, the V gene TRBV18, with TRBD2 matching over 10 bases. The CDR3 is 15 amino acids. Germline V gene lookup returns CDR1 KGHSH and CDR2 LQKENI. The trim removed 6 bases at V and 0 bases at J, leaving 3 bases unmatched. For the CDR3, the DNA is TGTGCCAGCTCCCCGACTAGCGGGAGCACAGATACGCAGTATTTT. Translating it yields CASSPTSGSTDTQYF.

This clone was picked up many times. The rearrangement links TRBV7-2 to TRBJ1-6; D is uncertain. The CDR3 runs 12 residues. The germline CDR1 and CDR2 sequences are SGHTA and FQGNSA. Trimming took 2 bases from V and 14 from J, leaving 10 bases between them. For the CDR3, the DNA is TGTGCCAGCAGCTTATCCCCCGGCGCCCTCCACTTT. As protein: CASSLSPGALHF.

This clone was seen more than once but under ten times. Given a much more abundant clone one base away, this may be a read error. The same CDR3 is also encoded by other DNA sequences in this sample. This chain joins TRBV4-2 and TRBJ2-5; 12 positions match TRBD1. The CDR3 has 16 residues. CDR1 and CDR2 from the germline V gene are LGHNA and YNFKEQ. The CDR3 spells CASSQGDRGPVETQHF. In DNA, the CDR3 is TGTGCCAGCAGCCAAGGGGACAGGGGGCCGGTGGAGACCCAGCACTTC.

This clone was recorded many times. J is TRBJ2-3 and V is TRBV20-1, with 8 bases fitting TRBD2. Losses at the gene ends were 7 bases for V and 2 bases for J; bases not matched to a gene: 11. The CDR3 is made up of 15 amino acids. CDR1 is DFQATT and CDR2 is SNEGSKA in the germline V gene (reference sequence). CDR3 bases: TGCAGTGGGTTATACGGACTAGCCGCCACAGATACGCAGTATTTT. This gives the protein CSGLYGLAATDTQYF.

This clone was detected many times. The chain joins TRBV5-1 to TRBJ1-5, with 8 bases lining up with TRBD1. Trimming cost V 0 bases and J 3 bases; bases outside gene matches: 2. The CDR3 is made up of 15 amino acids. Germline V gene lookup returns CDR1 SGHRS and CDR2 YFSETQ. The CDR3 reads CASSLGTGFNQPQHF. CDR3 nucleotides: TGCGCCAGCAGCTTGGGGACAGGGTTCAATCAGCCCCAGCATTTT.

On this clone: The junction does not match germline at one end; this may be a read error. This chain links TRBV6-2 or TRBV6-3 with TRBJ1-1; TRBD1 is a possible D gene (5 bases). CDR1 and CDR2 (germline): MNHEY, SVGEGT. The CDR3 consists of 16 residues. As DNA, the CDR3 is TGTGCCAGCAGCCAGAGGTCAGGGACCGTGAACACTGAAGCTTCCTTT. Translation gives CASSQRSGTVNTEASF.

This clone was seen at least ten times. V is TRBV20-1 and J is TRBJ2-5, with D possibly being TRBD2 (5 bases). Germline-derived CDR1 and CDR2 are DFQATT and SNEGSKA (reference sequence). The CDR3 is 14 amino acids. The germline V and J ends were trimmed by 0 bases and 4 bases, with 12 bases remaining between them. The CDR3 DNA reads TGCAGTGCTAGAGATGGACTGGAAATAGAGACCCAGTACTTC. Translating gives CSARDGLEIETQYF.

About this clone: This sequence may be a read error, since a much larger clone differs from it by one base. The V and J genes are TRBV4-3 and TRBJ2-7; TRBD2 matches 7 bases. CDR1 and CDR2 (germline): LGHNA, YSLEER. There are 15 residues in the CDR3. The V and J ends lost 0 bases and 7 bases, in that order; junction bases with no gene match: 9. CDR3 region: CASSQDLVGGGEQYF. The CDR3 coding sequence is TGCGCCAGCAGCCAAGATCTGGTGGGGGGGGGTGAGCAGTACTTC.

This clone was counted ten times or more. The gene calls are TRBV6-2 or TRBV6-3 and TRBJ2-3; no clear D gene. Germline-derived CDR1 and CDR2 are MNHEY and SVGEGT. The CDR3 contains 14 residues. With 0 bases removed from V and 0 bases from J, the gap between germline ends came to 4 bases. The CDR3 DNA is TGTGCCAGCAGTTACTCGCAAAGCACAGATACGCAGTATTTT. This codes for CASSYSQSTDTQYF.

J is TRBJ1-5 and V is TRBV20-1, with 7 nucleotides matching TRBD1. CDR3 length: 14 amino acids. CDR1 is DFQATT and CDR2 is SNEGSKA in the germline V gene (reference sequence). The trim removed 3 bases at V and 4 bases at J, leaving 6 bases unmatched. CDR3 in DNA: TGCAGTGCTAGGGGGGACAGACTAAATCAGCCCCAGCATTTT. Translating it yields CSARGDRLNQPQHF.

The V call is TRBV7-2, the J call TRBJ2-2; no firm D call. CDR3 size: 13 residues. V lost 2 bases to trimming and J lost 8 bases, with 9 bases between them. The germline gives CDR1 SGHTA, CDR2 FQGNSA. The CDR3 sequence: CASSLRSRGELFF. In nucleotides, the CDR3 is TGTGCCAGCAGCTTACGGAGTCGGGGGGAGCTGTTTTTT.

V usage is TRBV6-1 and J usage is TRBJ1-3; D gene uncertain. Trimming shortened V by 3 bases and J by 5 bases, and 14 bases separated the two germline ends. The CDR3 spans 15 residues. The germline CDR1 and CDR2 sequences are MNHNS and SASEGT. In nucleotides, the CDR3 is TGTGCCAGCAGTGAGATTTGGGCAGGCAGAAACACCATATATTTT. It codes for CASSEIWAGRNTIYF.

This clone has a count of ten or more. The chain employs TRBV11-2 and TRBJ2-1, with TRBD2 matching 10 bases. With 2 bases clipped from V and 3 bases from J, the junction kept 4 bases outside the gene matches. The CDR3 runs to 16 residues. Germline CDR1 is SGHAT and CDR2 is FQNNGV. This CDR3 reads CASSLRLAGIYNEQFF. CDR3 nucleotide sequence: TGTGCCAGCAGCTTACGACTAGCGGGTATCTACAATGAGCAGTTCTTC. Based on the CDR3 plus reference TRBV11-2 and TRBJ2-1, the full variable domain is EAGVAQSPRYKIIEKRQSVAFWCNPISGHATLYWYQQILGQGPKLLIQFQNNGVVDDSQLPKDRFSAERLKGVDSTLKIQPAKLEDSAVYLCASSLRLAGIYNEQFFGPGTRLTVL.

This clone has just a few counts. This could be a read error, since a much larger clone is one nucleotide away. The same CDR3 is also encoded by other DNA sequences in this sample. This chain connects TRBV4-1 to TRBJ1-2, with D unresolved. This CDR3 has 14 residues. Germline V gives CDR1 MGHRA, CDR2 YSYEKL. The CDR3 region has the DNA TGCGCCAGCAGCCAAGTGAACGCGAACTATGGATACACCTTC. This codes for CASSQVNANYGYTF.

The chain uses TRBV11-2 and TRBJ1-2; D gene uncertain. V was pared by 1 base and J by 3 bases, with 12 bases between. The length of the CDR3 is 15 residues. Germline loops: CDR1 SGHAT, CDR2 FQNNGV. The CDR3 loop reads CASSLGVRTYYGYTF. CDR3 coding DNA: TGTGCCAGCAGCTTAGGAGTAAGGACGTACTATGGCTACACCTTC. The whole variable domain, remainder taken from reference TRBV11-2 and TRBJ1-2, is EAGVAQSPRYKIIEKRQSVAFWCNPISGHATLYWYQQILGQGPKLLIQFQNNGVVDDSQLPKDRFSAERLKGVDSTLKIQPAKLEDSAVYLCASSLGVRTYYGYTFGSGTRLTVV.

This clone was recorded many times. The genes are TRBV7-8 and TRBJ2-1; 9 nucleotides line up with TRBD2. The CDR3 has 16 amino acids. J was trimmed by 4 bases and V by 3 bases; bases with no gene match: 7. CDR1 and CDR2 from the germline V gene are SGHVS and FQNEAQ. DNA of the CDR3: TGTGCCAGCAGCTTCTGGCGGGGGGGCCTATACAATGAGCAGTTCTTC. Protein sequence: CASSFWRGGLYNEQFF.

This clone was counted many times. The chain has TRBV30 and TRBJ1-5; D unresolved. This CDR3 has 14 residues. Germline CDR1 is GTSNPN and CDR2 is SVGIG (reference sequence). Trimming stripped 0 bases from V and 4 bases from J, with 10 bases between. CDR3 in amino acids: CAWSVSTRNQPQHF. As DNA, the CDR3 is TGTGCCTGGAGTGTAAGTACGCGTAATCAGCCCCAGCATTTT. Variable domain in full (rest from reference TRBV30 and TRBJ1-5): SQTIHQWPATLVQPVGSPLSLECTVEGTSNPNLYWYRQAAGRGLQLLFYSVGIGQISSEVPQNLSASRPQDRQFILSSKKLLLSDSGFYLCAWSVSTRNQPQHFGDGTRLSIL.

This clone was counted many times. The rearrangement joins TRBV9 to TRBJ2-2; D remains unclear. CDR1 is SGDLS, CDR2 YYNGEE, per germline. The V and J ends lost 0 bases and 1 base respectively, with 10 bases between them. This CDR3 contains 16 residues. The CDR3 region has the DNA TGTGCCAGCAGCGTAGGCTGGGGTCTGAACACCGGGGAGCTGTTTTTT. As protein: CASSVGWGLNTGELFF.

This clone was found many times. CDR3: CSARGPPDDNEKLFF. CDR3 bases: TGCAGTGCTAGAGGCCCCCCGGACGATAATGAAAAACTGTTTTTT. The chain recombines TRBV20-1 with TRBJ1-4; no clear D gene. There are 15 residues in the CDR3. V was trimmed by 1 base and J by 4 bases, leaving 13 bases between them. The germline gives CDR1 DFQATT, CDR2 SNEGSKA (reference sequence).

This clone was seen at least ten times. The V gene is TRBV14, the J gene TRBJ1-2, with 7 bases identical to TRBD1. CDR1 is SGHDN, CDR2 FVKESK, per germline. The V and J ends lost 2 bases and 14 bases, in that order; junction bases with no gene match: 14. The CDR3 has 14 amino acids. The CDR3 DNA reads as TGTGCCAGCAGCCAATTGGTTGAACAGGGGAACCCTACCTTC. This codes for CASSQLVEQGNPTF.

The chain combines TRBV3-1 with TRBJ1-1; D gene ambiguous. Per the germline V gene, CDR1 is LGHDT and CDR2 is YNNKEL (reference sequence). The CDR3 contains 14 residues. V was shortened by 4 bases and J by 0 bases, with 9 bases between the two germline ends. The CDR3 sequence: CASSRQEMNTEAFF. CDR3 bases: TGTGCCAGCAGCCGTCAGGAAATGAACACTGAAGCTTTCTTT.

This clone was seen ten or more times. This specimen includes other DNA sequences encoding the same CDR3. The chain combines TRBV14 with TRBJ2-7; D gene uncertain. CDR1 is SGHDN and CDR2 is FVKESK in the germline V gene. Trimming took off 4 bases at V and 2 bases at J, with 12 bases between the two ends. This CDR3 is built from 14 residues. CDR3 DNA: TGTGCCAGCAGCCCCGAGATTCGTGCCTACGAGCAGTACTTC. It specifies CASSPEIRAYEQYF.

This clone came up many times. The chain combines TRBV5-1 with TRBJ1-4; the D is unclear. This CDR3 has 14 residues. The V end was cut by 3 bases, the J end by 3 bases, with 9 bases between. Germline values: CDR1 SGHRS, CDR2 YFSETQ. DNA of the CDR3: TGCGCCAGCAGCTCTACACCTGCTAATGAAAAACTGTTTTTT. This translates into CASSSTPANEKLFF.

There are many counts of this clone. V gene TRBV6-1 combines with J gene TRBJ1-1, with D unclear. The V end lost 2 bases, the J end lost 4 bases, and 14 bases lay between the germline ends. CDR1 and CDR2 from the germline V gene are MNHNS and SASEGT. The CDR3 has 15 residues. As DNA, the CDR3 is TGTGCCAGCAGTGAAATCGTCAGGTTAAGCACTGAAGCTTTCTTT. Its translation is CASSEIVRLSTEAFF.

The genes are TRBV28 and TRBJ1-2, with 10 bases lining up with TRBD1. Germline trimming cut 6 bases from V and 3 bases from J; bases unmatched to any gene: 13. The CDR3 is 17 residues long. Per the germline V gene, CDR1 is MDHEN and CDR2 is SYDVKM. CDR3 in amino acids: CASRKPGQGRGDYGYTF. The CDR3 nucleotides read TGTGCCAGCAGAAAACCGGGACAGGGGAGAGGTGACTATGGCTACACCTTC.

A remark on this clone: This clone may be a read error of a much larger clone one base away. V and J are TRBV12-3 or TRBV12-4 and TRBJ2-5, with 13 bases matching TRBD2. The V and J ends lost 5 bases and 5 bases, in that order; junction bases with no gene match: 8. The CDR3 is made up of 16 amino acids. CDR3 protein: CASSLTSGGARETQYF. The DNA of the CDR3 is TGTGCCAGCAGTCTAACTAGCGGGGGGGCCAGGGAGACCCAGTACTTC.

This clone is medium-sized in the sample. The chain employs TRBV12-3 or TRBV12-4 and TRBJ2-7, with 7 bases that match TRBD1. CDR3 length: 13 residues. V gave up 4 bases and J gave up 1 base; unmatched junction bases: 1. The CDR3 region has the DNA TGTGCCAGCAGTTGGGGACAGTCCTACGAGCAGTACTTC. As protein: CASSWGQSYEQYF.

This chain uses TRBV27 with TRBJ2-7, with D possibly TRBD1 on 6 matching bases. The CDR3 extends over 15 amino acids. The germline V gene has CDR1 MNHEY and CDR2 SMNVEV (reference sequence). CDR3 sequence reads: CASSLSVPGVYEQYV. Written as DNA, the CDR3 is TGTGCCAGCAGTTTATCAGTCCCAGGGGTTTACGAGCAGTACGTA.